This T cell receptor beta chain originates from a study of T cell changes during pregnancy in multiple sclerosis. The table came from immunoSEQ multiplex PCR; TCRdb's copy has only in-frame clones and leaves some out. The table lists 60,000 to 85,000 clones, around 90% of them singletons. This clonotype was obtained from a female donor in good health, enrolled as a control in a pregnancy study. The sequencing here drew on peripheral blood, taken in the second trimester of pregnancy.

The CDR3 protein is CASREGAEDYGYTF. DNA for the CDR3: TGTGCCAGCAGGGAGGGGGCTGAAGACTATGGCTACACCTTC. The rearrangement uses TRBV28 and TRBJ1-2; 7 positions agree with TRBD1. The CDR3 has 14 amino acids. V gave up 6 bases and J gave up 3 bases; unmatched junction bases: 7. Germline loops: CDR1 MDHEN, CDR2 SYDVKM.